The present entry profiles one T cell receptor (beta chain) with its context. Per the study methods: Reference gene primer amplification gave nucleated cell count estimates. Produced via immunoSEQ multiplex PCR; TCRdb's table is partial and in-frame only. Clonal size and the V and J genes are those of that table, whereas D and trimming came from the DNA. The repertoire holds 150,000 to 200,000 clones, with roughly four fifths as singletons. The data derive from a study of blood T cell repertoires in COVID-19. The wider study: The United States, Italy and Spain were the sources of the acute and convalescent COVID-19 samples. PBMCs, B-cell-depleted T cells, or T cells provided the cDNA or gDNA that made up the material.

Trimming cost V 4 bases and J 0 bases; bases outside gene matches: 4. This CDR3 spans 17 amino acids. Looked up from germline, CDR1 is SGDLS and CDR2 is YYNGEE. The TCR sequence derives from a human donor with acute or convalescent COVID-19. The donor label of this sample is uncertain. This sequence joins TRBV9 and TRBJ2-1; 13 bases are shared with TRBD2. The sequenced sample consisted of peripheral blood. CDR3 DNA: TGTGCCAGCAGCTCCCGGACTAGCGGGAGCTCCTACAATGAGCAGTTCTTC. Protein product: CASSSRTSGSSYNEQFF.